This entry describes one T cell receptor beta chain. Its cognate antigen is unknown. A much more abundant neighbour one base away suggests this may be a read error. Germline values: CDR1 SGHRS, CDR2 YFSETQ. The CDR3 runs to 14 residues. These data are taken from a study of spatial heterogeneity in lung cancer. Study-level information: Sequenced were any available follow-up PBMC samples, which had been obtained a median of around two years after resection.

The study's findings and limits: Ubiquitous, expanded tumor-derived TCRs were more frequently observed in blood at resection than at follow-up.

Time point denoted: blood at routine non-recurrence follow-up after resection. Unsorted whole RNA from tumor, nontumor lung or frozen PBMC underwent sequencing. TCRdb independently ran MiXCR on the 5' RACE reads; one entry per CDR3 protein. The table includes about 70,000 distinct CDR3 sequences, 8% to 10% detected once. The sample was PBMCs, taken at follow-up. The receptor was derived from a female donor with early-stage non-small cell lung cancer. The rearrangement joins TRBV5-1 to TRBJ2-7, with 7 bases matching TRBD2. The CDR3 DNA follows: TGCGCCGGCAGCTTGCGGACTAGTGTCTACGAGCAGTACTTC. Protein sequence: CAGSLRTSVYEQYF.